This T cell receptor beta chain derives from a study of T cell repertoires in cytomegalovirus infection (dated by TCRdb to 2018 to 2020). Notes on the research overall: Alongside well-studied HLA-B-restricted epitopes, the peptide stimulations were aimed at recently identified HLA-C-restricted CMV epitopes, whose presentation resists viral immunomodulation. The HLA type of each donor mattered for the analysis, because public TCR beta signatures pointed to carriage of CMV infection along with the matching HLA type. What the research found in general, with its limitations: The ex vivo response was dominated by HLA-C-restricted CMV-specific TCR beta clonotypes, which also provided the single most frequent clonotype in two of eight donors. In both this cohort and an independent cohort of more than 350 donors, the cumulative frequency of public TCR beta family members distinguished carriers of CMV infection plus the relevant HLA type.

For CDR1 and CDR2, the germline V gene lists SGHNT and YENEEA. The trim is 3 bases for V and 5 bases for J, with a gap of 16 bases between the germline ends. From the cysteine through the phenylalanine, the CDR3 covers 15 amino acids. Left in the record is the CDR3 DNA by itself, 45 bases read in frame from the first base. The treatment or condition label, read with the paper, signifies: in vitro stimulation with specific CMV peptide epitopes to enrich CMV-specific T cells. A word on this clonotype: This receptor's antigen is unknown. The sample holds no much larger clone one base away, and base qualities are not on file.

The sequencing machine was an Illumina HiSeq 1500. TCRdb reprocessing: public reads trimmed at Q25 with fastp, clones called with MiXCR, in-frame beta chains kept. Rows with one shared CDR3 protein collapse into an entry with the most common genes and DNA. A total of 250,000 to 300,000 distinct CDR3 sequences appear in this sample, 20% to 25% of them only once. Of the sample, roughly a fifth is held by the ten largest clones. This specimen consisted of cultured PBMCs, obtained from culture after CMV antigen stimulation. This TCR came from a human donor in good health (CMV status not recorded). Some clones in this sample may be carry-over from other donors' samples. The chain is made from TRBV11-3 and TRBJ1-1; the D gene remains uncertain. The base sequence is TGTGCCAGCAGCTTGATGCTCAGCGGGCGGACTGAAGCTTTCTTT. This is translated as CASSLMLSGRTEAFF.